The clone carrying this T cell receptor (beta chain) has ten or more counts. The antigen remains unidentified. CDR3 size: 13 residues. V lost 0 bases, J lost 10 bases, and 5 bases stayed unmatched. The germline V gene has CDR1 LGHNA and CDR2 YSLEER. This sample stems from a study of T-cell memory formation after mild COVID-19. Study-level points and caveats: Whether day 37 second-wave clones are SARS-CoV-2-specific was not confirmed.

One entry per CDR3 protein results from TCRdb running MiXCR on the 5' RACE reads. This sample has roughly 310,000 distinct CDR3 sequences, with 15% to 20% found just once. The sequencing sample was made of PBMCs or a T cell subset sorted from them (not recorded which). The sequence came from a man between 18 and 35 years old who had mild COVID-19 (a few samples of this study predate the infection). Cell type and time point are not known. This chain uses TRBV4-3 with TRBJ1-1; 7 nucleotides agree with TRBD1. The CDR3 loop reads CASSQDRDRAAFF. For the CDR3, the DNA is TGCGCCAGCAGCCAAGACCGAGACAGGGCAGCTTTCTTT.